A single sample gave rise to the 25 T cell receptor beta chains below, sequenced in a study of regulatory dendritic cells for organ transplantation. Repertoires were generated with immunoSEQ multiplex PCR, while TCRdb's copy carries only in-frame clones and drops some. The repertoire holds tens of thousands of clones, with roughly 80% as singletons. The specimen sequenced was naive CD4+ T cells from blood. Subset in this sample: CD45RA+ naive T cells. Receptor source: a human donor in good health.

This chain's CDR3 is CASSPIMGTGPINSPLHF. In nucleotides, the CDR3 is TGTGCCAGCTCACCAATAATGGGGACAGGGCCTATTAATTCACCCCTCCACTTT. The chain is built from TRBV18 and TRBJ1-6; TRBD1 matches 9 bases. Per germline, CDR1 KGHSH and CDR2 LQKENI. J gave up 6 bases and V 2 bases, and 11 bases lay outside the gene matches. This CDR3 comprises 18 residues.

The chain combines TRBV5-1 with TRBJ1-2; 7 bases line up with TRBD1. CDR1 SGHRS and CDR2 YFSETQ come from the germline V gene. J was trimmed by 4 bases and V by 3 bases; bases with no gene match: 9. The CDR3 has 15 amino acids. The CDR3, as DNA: TGCGCCAGCAGCTCAAGGACAGGAGCTGGCTATGGCTACACCTTC. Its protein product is CASSSRTGAGYGYTF.

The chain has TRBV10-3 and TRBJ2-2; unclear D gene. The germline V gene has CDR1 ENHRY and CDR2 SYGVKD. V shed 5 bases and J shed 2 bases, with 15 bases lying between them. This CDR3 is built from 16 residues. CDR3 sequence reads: CAISSLGTANTGELFF. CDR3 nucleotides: TGTGCCATCAGTTCCCTCGGCACAGCTAACACCGGGGAGCTGTTTTTT.

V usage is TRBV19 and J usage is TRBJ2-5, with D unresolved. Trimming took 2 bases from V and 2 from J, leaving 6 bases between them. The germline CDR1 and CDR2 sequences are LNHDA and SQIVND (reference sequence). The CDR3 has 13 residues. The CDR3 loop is CASSIFGQETQYF. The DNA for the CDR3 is TGTGCCAGTAGTATATTCGGGCAAGAGACCCAGTACTTC.

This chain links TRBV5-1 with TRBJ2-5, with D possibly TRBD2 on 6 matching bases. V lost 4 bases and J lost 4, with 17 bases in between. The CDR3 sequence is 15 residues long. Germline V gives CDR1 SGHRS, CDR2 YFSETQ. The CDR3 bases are TGCGCCAGCAGCCCGGGGGAGCGGCAAGGAGAGACCCAGTACTTC. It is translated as CASSPGERQGETQYF.

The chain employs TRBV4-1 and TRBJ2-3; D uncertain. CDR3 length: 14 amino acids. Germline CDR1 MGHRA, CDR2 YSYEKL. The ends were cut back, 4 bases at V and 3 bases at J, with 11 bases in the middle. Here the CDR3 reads CASSPTPSTDTQYF. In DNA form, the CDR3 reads TGCGCCAGCAGCCCAACACCTTCAACAGATACGCAGTATTTT.

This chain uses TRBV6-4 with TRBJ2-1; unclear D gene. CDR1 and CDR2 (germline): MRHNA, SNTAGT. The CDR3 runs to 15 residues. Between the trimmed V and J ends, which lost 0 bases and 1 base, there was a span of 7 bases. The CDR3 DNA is TGTGCCAGCAGTGACTCCCCGGTTTCCTACAATGAGCAGTTCTTC. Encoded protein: CASSDSPVSYNEQFF.

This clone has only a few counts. In DNA form, the CDR3 reads TGTGCCAGCGGGGGGGCCCGTATGACGACCGGGGAGCTGTTTTTT. Its translation: CASGGARMTTGELFF. This chain connects TRBV2 to TRBJ2-2, with D tentatively TRBD2 (7 bases). Between the trimmed V and J ends, which lost 8 bases and 5 bases, there was a span of 18 bases. The CDR3 spans 15 residues. Per germline, CDR1 SNHLY and CDR2 FYNNEI.

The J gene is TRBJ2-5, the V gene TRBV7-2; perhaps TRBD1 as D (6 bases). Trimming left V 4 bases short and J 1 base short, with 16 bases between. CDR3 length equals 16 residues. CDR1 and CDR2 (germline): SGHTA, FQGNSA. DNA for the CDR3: TGTGCCAGCAGCTCGTCCCGGGACACCCGCCAAGAGACCCAGTACTTC. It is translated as CASSSSRDTRQETQYF.

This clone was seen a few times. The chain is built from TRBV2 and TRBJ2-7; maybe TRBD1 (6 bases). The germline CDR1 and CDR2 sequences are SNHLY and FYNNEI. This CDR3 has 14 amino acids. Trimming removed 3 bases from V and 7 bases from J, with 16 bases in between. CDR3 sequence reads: CASSEGRGREEQYF. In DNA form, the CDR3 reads TGTGCCAGCAGTGAGGGCAGGGGACGCGAGGAGCAGTACTTC. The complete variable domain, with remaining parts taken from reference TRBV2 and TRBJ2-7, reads EPEVTQTPSHQVTQMGQEVILRCVPISNHLYFYWYRQILGQKVEFLVSFYNNEISEKSEIFDDQFSVERPDGSNFTLKIRSTKLEDSAMYFCASSEGRGREEQYFGPGTRLTVT.

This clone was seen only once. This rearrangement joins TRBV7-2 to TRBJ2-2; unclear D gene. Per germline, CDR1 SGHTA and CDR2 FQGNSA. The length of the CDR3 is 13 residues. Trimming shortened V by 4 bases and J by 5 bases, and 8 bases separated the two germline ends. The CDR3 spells CASSSLRTGELFF. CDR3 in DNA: TGTGCCAGCAGCTCTCTGAGAACCGGGGAGCTGTTTTTT.

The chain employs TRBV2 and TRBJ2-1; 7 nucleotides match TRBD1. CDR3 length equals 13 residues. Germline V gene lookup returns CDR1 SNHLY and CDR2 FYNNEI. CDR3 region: CATDRDSYNEQFF. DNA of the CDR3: TGTGCTACAGACAGGGACTCCTACAATGAGCAGTTCTTC.

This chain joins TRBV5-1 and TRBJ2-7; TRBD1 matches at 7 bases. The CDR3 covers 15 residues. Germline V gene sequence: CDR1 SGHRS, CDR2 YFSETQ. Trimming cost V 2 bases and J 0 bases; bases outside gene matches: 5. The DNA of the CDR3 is TGCGCCAGCAGCTTACAGACAGGGAGCTCCTACGAGCAGTACTTC. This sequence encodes CASSLQTGSSYEQYF.

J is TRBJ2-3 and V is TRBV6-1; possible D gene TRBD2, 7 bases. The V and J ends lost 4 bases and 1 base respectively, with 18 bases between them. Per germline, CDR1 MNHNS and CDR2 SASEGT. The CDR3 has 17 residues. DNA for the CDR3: TGTGCCAGCAGTGCCTCTGGGGGGGCGGGTGGCACAGATACGCAGTATTTT. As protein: CASSASGGAGGTDTQYF.

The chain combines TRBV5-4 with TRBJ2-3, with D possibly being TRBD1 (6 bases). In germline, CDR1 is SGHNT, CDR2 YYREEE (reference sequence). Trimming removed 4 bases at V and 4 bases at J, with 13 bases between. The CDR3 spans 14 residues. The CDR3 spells CASSVGQFPDTQYF. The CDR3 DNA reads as TGTGCCAGCAGCGTTGGACAGTTTCCAGATACGCAGTATTTT.

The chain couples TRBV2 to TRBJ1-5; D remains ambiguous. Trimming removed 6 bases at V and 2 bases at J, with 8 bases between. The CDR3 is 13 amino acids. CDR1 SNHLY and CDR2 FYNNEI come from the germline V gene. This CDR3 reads CASRQEGNQPQHF. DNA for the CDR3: TGTGCCAGCAGGCAGGAGGGCAATCAGCCCCAGCATTTT.

The CDR3 bases are TGTGCCAGCAGAACCACAGGGTCTCTAGGTGAAAAACTGTTTTTT. It yields the protein CASRTTGSLGEKLFF. The rearrangement links TRBV6-5 to TRBJ1-4; a weak D match, TRBD1 (6 bases). The CDR3 consists of 15 residues. Germline CDR1 reads MNHEY; CDR2 reads SVGAGI. V lost 6 bases, J lost 7 bases, and 18 bases lay in between.

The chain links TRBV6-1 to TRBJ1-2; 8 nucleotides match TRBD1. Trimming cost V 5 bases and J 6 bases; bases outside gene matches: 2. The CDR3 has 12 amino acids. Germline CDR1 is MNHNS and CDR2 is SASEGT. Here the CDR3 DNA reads TGTGCCAGCAGTCTACAGGGGGATGGCTACACCTTC. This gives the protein CASSLQGDGYTF.

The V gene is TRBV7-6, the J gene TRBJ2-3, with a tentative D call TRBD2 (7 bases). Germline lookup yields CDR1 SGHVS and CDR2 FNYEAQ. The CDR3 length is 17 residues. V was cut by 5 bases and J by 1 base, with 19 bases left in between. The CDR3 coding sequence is TGTGCCAGCAGCCCCATGGGGGGGCAGGGAGGCACAGATACGCAGTATTTT. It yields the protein CASSPMGGQGGTDTQYF.

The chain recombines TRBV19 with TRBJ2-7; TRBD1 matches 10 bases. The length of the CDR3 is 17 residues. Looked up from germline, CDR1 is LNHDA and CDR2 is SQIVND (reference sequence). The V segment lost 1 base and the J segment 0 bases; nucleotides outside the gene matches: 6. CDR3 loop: CASSIAPRTGGSYEQYF. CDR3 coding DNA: TGTGCCAGTAGTATAGCCCCGAGGACAGGGGGCTCCTACGAGCAGTACTTC.

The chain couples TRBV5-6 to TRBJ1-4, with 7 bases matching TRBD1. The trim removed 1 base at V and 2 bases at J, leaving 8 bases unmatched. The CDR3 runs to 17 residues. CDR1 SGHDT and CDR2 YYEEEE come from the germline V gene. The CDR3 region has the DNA TGTGCCAGCAGCTTGTTGAGCCAGGGGGTGACTAATGAAAAACTGTTTTTT. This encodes CASSLLSQGVTNEKLFF. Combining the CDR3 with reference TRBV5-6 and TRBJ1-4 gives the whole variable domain DAGVTQSPTHLIKTRGQQVTLRCSPKSGHDTVSWYQQALGQGPQFIFQYYEEEERQRGNFPDRFSGHQFPNYSSELNVNALLLGDSALYLCASSLLSQGVTNEKLFFGSGTQLSVL.

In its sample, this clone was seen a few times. CDR3 amino acids: CAISDSTTGNTEAFF. CDR3 bases: TGTGCCATCAGTGACTCCACGACAGGCAACACTGAAGCTTTCTTT. The chain has TRBV10-3 and TRBJ1-1, with D possibly TRBD1 on 6 matching bases. The CDR3 sequence is 15 residues long. The germline V gene encodes CDR1 ENHRY and CDR2 SYGVKD. V was trimmed by 3 bases and J by 2 bases, leaving 13 bases between them.

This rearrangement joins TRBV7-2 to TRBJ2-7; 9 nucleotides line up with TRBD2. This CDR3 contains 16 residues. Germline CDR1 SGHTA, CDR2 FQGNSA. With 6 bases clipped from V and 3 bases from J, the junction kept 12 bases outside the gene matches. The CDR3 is CASSGLAPGGHYEQYF. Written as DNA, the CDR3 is TGTGCCAGCAGTGGACTAGCGCCCGGAGGTCACTACGAGCAGTACTTC.

CDR3 coding DNA: TGTGCCAGCAGCCAAACCCGCGGGGGGCAAGAGACCCAGTACTTC. It is translated as CASSQTRGGQETQYF. The V gene is TRBV6-6, the J gene TRBJ2-5; 8 bases map to TRBD2. Germline CDR1 reads MNHNY; CDR2 reads SVGAGI (reference sequence). The CDR3 is made up of 15 amino acids. After removal of 6 bases from V and 2 bases from J, the junction contained 8 bases not matched to a gene.

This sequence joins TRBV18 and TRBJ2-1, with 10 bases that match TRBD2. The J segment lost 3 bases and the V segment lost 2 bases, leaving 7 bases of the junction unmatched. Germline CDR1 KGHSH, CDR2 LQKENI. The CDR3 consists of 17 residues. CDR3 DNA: TGTGCCAGCTCACCAACCGTTAGCGGGGGGTACTACAATGAGCAGTTCTTC. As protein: CASSPTVSGGYYNEQFF. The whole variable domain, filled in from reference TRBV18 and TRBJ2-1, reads NAGVMQNPRHLVRRRGQEARLRCSPMKGHSHVYWYRQLPEEGLKFMVYLQKENIIDESGMPKERFSAEFPKEGPSILRIQQVVRGDSAAYFCASSPTVSGGYYNEQFFGPGTRLTVL.